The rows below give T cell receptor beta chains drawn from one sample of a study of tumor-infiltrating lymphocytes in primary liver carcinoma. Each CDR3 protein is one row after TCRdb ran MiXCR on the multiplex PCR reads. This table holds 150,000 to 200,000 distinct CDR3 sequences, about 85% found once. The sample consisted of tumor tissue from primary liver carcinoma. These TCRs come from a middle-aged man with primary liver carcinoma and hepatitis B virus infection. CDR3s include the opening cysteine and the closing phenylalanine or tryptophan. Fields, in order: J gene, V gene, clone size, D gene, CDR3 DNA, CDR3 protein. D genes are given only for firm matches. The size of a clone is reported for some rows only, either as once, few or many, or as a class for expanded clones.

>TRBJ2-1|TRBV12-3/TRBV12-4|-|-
TGTGTCTGCCAACCGAACAGACAAGCTTACAATGAGCAGTTCTTC
CVCQPNRQAYNEQFF
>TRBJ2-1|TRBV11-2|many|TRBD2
TGTGCCAGCAGCTTAGATTCGCTAGCGGCCCGGAGGGGTGGGTTCTTC
CASSLDSLAARRGGFF
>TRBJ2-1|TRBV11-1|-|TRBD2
TGTGTCAGCAGCCCTCCCCCGGCTAGCGGGTTTAGCTCCTACAATGACCAGTTCTTC
CVSSPPPASGFSSYNDQFF
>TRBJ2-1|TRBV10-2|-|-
TGCGCCAGCAATGAATCGACTCGGGGTCAGGGCTTC
CASNESTRGQGF
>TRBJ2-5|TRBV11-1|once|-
TGTGCCAGCAGCTCTCCTGTACTAGCCGGGAAGACCCAGTGCTTC
CASSSPVLAGKTQCF
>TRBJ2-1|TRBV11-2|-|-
TGTACCAACACTTTTTCTAACCAGAGCTCCTACAATGAGCAGTTCTTC
CTNTFSNQSSYNEQFF
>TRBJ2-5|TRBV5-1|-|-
TGCGCCAGCAGCATCGACAAGAGCGGAAGACAAGAGACCCGGTACTTC
CASSIDKSGRQETRYF
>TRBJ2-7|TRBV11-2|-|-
TGTGCCAACAGCATACGATGGACAGAGGAAAACGGGCAGTACTTC
CANSIRWTEENGQYF
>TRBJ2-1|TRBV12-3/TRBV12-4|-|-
TGTGCCAGCAGTGTTTCGGTGCAACGAGTCCAAGAGACCCAGTTCTTC
CASSVSVQRVQETQFF
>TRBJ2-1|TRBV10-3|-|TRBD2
TGTGTCATCACCCCGTGGGCTAGCGGGTCCTACGATGAGCAGTTCTTC
CVITPWASGSYDEQFF
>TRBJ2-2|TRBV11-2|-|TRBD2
TGTGCCAGCAGCTTAGATGGGGGGGCGAACACCGGGGAGCTGTTTTTT
CASSLDGGANTGELFF
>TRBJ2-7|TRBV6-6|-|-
TGTGCCAGCAGTTATACGGGTTCCTCCTACGAGCAGTACTTT
CASSYTGSSYEQYF
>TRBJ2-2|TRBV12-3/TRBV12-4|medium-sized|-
TGTGCCAGCAGTTCAGGGCAGGGGAGAGCGGTCGGGGAGCTGTTTTTT
CASSSGQGRAVGELFF
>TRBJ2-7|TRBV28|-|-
TGTGCCAGCAGTTCCCAGGTAAACTCCCACGAGCAGTACTTC
CASSSQVNSHEQYF
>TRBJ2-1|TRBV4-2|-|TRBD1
TGTGCCAGCAGCCACGCAAGGGGACAGGGGAACAATGAGCATTTCTTC
CASSHARGQGNNEHFF
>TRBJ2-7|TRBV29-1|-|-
TGCAGCGTCATGACATCTGGGACCGGCGCTCCCTATGAGCAGTACTTC
CSVMTSGTGAPYEQYF